The rows below give T cell receptor beta chains drawn from one sample of a study of Ad26.COV2.S vaccination and SARS-CoV-2 variants. Measured with immunoSEQ multiplex PCR; TCRdb has only the in-frame clones, and not every one. There are about 320,000 clones in the sample; just under 85% occur only once, and around 2% lies in the top ten. The sample here was peripheral blood, taken in a trial of Ad26.COV2.S vaccine versus placebo. All receptors derive from a person between 18 and 65 years old who received the Ad26.COV2.S COVID-19 vaccine or a placebo. Each CDR3 is given with its conserved first and last residue. A D gene is named only where the DNA matches it firmly. For some rows the clone size is stated as once, few or many, or as a class when expanded; others skip it.

D gene: NA; J gene: TRBJ1-2; V gene: TRBV28; clone size: NA; CDR3 protein: CASSFSGFTYGYTF; CDR3 DNA: TGTGCCAGCAGTTTTTCAGGGTTCACCTATGGCTACACCTTC
D gene: NA; J gene: TRBJ1-1; V gene: TRBV5-1; clone size: NA; CDR3 protein: CASSLNGMNTEAFF; CDR3 DNA: TGCGCCAGCAGCTTGAACGGGATGAACACTGAAGCTTTCTTT
D gene: NA; J gene: TRBJ2-5; V gene: TRBV27; clone size: NA; CDR3 protein: CASSRLTSIGAQYF; CDR3 DNA: TGTGCCAGCAGTCGACTGACCAGCATAGGGGCCCAGTACTTC
D gene: NA; J gene: TRBJ2-2; V gene: TRBV2; clone size: NA; CDR3 protein: CASRERTENTGELFF; CDR3 DNA: TGTGCCAGCAGGGAACGGACGGAGAACACCGGGGAGCTGTTTTTT
D gene: NA; J gene: TRBJ2-1; V gene: TRBV9; clone size: few; CDR3 protein: CASSVNSRTNEQFF; CDR3 DNA: TGTGCCAGCAGCGTAAACAGCCGCACCAATGAGCAGTTCTTC
D gene: NA; J gene: TRBJ2-5; V gene: TRBV2; clone size: NA; CDR3 protein: CASSGETGPQETQYF; CDR3 DNA: TGTGCCAGCAGTGGCGAGACAGGACCCCAAGAGACCCAGTACTTC
D gene: NA; J gene: TRBJ1-1; V gene: TRBV6-5; clone size: NA; CDR3 protein: CASRPWGQNTEAFF; CDR3 DNA: TGTGCCAGCAGACCGTGGGGCCAGAACACTGAAGCTTTCTTT
D gene: TRBD2; J gene: TRBJ2-1; V gene: TRBV5-4; clone size: NA; CDR3 protein: CASSLQRGAGGQFF; CDR3 DNA: TGTGCCAGCAGCCTCCAGAGGGGAGCGGGGGGACAGTTCTTC
D gene: NA; J gene: TRBJ2-3; V gene: TRBV15; clone size: NA; CDR3 protein: CATSSKRDTVYTDTQYF; CDR3 DNA: TGTGCCACCAGCAGTAAACGGGACACGGTCTACACAGATACGCAGTATTTT
D gene: NA; J gene: TRBJ2-7; V gene: TRBV14; clone size: NA; CDR3 protein: CASSQPEGWRNEQYF; CDR3 DNA: TGTGCCAGCAGCCAGCCGGAGGGGTGGCGGAACGAGCAGTACTTC
D gene: TRBD2; J gene: TRBJ2-3; V gene: TRBV19; clone size: NA; CDR3 protein: CASGTSGAPGYTQYF; CDR3 DNA: TGTGCCAGCGGGACTAGCGGGGCCCCCGGGTATACGCAGTATTTT
D gene: TRBD1; J gene: TRBJ1-4; V gene: TRBV3-1/TRBV3-2; clone size: NA; CDR3 protein: CASSQSSQGNEKLFF; CDR3 DNA: TGTGCCAGCAGCCAGAGTTCACAGGGGAATGAAAAACTGTTTTTT
D gene: NA; J gene: TRBJ1-3; V gene: TRBV19; clone size: NA; CDR3 protein: CASSARDFGNTIYF; CDR3 DNA: TGTGCCAGTAGTGCCCGGGACTTTGGAAACACCATATATTTT
D gene: NA; J gene: TRBJ2-7; V gene: TRBV12-3/TRBV12-4; clone size: NA; CDR3 protein: CASSLAGGDEQYF; CDR3 DNA: TGTGCCAGCAGTTTAGCCGGCGGCGACGAGCAGTACTTC
D gene: TRBD1; J gene: TRBJ1-4; V gene: TRBV3-1/TRBV3-2; clone size: NA; CDR3 protein: CASSQYSGTGGTNEKLFF; CDR3 DNA: TGTGCCAGCAGCCAATACTCCGGGACAGGGGGCACTAATGAAAAACTGTTTTTT
D gene: TRBD2; J gene: TRBJ2-1; V gene: TRBV7-2; clone size: NA; CDR3 protein: CASSFRTSHWNEQFF; CDR3 DNA: TGTGCCAGCAGCTTTCGGACTAGCCACTGGAATGAGCAGTTCTTC
D gene: TRBD1; J gene: TRBJ1-1; V gene: TRBV11-2; clone size: NA; CDR3 protein: CASSLAGTGIHRAFF; CDR3 DNA: TGTGCCAGCAGCTTAGCCGGGACAGGGATACATCGTGCTTTCTTT
D gene: NA; J gene: TRBJ2-7; V gene: TRBV28; clone size: NA; CDR3 protein: CASSFAGAIYEQYF; CDR3 DNA: TGTGCCAGCAGTTTCGCAGGGGCGATCTACGAGCAGTACTTC
D gene: NA; J gene: TRBJ1-2; V gene: TRBV2; clone size: NA; CDR3 protein: CASNPKYGYTF; CDR3 DNA: TGTGCCAGCAACCCAAAATATGGCTACACCTTC
D gene: TRBD1; J gene: TRBJ1-1; V gene: TRBV5-1; clone size: NA; CDR3 protein: CASSSGTTDRGEAFF; CDR3 DNA: TGCGCCAGCAGCTCCGGGACGACTGACAGGGGAGAAGCTTTCTTT
D gene: NA; J gene: TRBJ1-1; V gene: TRBV2; clone size: NA; CDR3 protein: CASPGDTSEAFF; CDR3 DNA: TGTGCCAGCCCCGGGGACACCTCAGAAGCTTTCTTT
D gene: NA; J gene: TRBJ2-5; V gene: TRBV7-2; clone size: NA; CDR3 protein: CASSFRAGGTQYF; CDR3 DNA: TGTGCCAGCAGCTTTAGAGCCGGCGGGACCCAGTACTTC
D gene: NA; J gene: TRBJ2-1; V gene: TRBV27; clone size: few; CDR3 protein: CASSSVITYNEQFF; CDR3 DNA: TGTGCCAGCAGTTCGGTAATCACCTACAATGAGCAGTTCTTC